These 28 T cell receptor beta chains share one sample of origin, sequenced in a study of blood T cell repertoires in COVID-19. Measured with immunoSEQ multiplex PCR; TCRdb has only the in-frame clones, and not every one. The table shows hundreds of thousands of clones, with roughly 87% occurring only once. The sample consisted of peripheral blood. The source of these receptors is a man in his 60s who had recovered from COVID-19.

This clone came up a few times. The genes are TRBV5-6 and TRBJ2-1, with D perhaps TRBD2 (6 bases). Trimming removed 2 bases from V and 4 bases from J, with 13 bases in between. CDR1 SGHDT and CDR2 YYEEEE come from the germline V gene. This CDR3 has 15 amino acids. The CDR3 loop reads CASSLGGVIYNEQFF. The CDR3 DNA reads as TGTGCCAGCAGCTTAGGCGGGGTGATATACAATGAGCAGTTCTTC.

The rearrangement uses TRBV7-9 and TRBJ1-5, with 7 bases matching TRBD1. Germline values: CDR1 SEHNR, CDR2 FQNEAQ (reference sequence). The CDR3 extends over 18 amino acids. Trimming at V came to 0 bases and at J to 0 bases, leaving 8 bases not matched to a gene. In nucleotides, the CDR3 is TGTGCCAGCAGCTTAGCGCGATCTGGGACAGCTAGCAATCAGCCCCAGCATTTT. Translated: CASSLARSGTASNQPQHF.

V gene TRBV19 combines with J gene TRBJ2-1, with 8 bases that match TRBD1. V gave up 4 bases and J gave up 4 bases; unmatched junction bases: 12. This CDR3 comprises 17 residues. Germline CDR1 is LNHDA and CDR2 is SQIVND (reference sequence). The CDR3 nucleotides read TGTGCCAGTAGTAGATTTAAAGGACAGGGCCTGTACAATGAGCAGTTCTTC. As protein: CASSRFKGQGLYNEQFF.

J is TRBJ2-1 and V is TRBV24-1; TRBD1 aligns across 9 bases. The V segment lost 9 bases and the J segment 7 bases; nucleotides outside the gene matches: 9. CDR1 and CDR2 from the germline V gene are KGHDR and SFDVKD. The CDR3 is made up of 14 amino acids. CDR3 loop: CATATGGTRNEQFF. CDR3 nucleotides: TGTGCCACCGCGACAGGGGGAACACGAAATGAGCAGTTCTTC.

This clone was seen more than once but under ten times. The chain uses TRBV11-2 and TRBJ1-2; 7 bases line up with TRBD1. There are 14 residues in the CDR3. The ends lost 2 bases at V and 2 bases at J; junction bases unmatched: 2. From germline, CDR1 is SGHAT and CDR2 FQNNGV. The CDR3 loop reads CASSLRTGNYGYTF. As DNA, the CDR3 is TGTGCCAGCAGCTTAAGGACAGGAAACTATGGCTACACCTTC.

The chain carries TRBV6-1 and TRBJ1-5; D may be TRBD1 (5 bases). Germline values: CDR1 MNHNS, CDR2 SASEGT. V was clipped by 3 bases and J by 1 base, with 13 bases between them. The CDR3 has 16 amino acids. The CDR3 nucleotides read TGTGCCAGCAGTGAGCGGCCGGGGGGAAGCAATCAGCCCCAGCATTTT. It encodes CASSERPGGSNQPQHF.

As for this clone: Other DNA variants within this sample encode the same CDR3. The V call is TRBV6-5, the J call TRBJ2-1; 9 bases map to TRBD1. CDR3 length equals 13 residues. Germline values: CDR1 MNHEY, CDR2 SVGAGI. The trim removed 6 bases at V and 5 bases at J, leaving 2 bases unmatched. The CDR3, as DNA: TGTGCCAGCAGCAGGACAGGGGACAATGAGCAGTTCTTC. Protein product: CASSRTGDNEQFF.

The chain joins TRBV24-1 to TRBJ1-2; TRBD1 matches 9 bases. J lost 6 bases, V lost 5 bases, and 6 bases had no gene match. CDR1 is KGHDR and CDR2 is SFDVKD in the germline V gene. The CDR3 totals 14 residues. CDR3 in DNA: TGTGCCACCAGTGTGGGACAGGGTCTTGATGGCTACACCTTC. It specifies CATSVGQGLDGYTF.

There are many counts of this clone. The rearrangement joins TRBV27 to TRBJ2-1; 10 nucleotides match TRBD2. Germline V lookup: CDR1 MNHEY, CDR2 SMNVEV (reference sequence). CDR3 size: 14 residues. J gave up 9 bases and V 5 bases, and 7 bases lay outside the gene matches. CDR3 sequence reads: CASSIKRGGSEQFF. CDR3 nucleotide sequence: TGTGCCAGCAGTATCAAGCGGGGGGGATCTGAGCAGTTCTTC.

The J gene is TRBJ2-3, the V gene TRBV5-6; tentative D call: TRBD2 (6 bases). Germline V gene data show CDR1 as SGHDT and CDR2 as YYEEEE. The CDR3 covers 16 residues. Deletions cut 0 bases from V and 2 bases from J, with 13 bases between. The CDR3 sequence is CASSLGWTTLTDTQYF. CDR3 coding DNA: TGTGCCAGCAGCTTGGGTTGGACTACCCTCACAGATACGCAGTATTTT.

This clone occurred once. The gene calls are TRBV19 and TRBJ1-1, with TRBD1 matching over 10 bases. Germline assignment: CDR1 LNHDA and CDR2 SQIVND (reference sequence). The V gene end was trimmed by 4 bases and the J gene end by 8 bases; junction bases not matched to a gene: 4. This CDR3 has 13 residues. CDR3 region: CASSRGQGPEAFF. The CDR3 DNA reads TGTGCCAGTAGTAGGGGACAGGGGCCCGAAGCTTTCTTT. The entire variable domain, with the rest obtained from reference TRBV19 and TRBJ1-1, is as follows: DGGITQSPKYLFRKEGQNVTLSCEQNLNHDAMYWYRQDPGQGLRLIYYSQIVNDFQKGDIAEGYSVSREKKESFPLTVTSAQKNPTAFYLCASSRGQGPEAFFGQGTRLTVV.

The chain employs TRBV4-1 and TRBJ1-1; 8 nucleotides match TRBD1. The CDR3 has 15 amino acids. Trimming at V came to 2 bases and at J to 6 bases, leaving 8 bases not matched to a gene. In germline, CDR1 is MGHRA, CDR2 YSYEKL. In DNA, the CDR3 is TGCGCCAGCAGCCAATTTACAGGGGGAAGCTCTGAAGCTTTCTTT. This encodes CASSQFTGGSSEAFF.

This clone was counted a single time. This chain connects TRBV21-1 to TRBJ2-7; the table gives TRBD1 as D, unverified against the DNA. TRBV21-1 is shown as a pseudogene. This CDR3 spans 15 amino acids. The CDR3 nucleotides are TGTGCCAGCAGCAAGGGGGCGGAGGCCTCCTACGAGCAGTACTTC. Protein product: CASSKGAEASYEQYF.

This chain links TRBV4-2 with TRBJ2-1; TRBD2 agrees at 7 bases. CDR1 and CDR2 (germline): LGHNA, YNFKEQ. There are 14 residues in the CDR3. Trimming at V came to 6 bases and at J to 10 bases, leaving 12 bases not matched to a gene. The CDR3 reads CASSPVGVGREQFF. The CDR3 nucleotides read TGTGCCAGCAGTCCGGTCGGGGTCGGGAGGGAGCAGTTCTTC.

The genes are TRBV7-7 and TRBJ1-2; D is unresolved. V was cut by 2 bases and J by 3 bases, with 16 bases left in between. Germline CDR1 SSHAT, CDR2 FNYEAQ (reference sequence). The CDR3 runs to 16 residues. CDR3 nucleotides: TGTGCCAGCAGCTTAACTATCGGGAGAACTGACTATGGCTACACCTTC. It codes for CASSLTIGRTDYGYTF.

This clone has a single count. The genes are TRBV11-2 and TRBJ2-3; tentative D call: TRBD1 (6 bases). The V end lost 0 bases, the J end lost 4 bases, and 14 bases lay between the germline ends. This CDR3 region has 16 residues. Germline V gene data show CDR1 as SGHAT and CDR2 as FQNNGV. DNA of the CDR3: TGTGCCAGCAGCTTAGAGCTGGTAGGGGGAGCAGATACGCAGTATTTT. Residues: CASSLELVGGADTQYF.

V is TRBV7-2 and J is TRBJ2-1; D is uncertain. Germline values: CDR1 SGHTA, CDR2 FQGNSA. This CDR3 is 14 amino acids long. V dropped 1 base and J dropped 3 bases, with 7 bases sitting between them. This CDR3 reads CASSLEQLYNEQFF. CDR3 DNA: TGTGCCAGCAGCTTAGAACAGCTCTACAATGAGCAGTTCTTC. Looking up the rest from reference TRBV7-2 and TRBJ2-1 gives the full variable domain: GAGVSQSPSNKVTEKGKDVELRCDPISGHTALYWYRQSLGQGLEFLIYFQGNSAPDKSGLPSDRFSAERTGGSVSTLTIQRTQQEDSAVYLCASSLEQLYNEQFFGPGTRLTVL.

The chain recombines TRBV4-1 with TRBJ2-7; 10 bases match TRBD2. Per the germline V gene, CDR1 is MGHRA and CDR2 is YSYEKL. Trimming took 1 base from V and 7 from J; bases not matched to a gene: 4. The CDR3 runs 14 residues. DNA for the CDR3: TGCGCCAGCAGCCAAGCTAGCGGGGGAGGGGAGCAGTACTTC. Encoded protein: CASSQASGGGEQYF.

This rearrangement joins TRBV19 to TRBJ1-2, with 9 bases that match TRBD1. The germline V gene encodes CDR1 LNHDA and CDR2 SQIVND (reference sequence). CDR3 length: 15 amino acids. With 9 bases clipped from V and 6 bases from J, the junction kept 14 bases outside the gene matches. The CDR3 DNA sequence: TGTGCCAGCTTATTAGCCGGGACAGGGATCAATGGCTACACCTTC. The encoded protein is CASLLAGTGINGYTF.

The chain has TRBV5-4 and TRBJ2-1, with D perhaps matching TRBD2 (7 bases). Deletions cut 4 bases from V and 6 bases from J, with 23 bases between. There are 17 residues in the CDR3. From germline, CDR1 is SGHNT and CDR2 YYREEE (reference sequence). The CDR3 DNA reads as TGTGCCAGCAGCCCCTGGAGGGGGAGGGGACACAGCAATGAGCAGTTCTTC. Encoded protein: CASSPWRGRGHSNEQFF. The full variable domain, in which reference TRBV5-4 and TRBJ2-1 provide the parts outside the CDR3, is ETGVTQSPTHLIKTRGQQVTLRCSSQSGHNTVSWYQQALGQGPQFIFQYYREEENGRGNFPPRFSGLQFPNYSSELNVNALELDDSALYLCASSPWRGRGHSNEQFFGPGTRLTVL.

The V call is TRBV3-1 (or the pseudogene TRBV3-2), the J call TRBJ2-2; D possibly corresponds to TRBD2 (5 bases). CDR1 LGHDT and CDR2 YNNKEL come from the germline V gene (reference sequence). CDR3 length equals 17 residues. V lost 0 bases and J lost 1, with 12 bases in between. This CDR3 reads CASSQDGGSLNTGELFF. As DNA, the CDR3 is TGTGCCAGCAGCCAAGATGGAGGCTCACTGAACACCGGGGAGCTGTTTTTT.

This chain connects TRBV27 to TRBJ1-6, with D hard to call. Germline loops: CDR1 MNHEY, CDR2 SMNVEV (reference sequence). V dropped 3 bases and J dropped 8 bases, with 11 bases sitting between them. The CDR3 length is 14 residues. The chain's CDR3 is CASSLRVVYSPLHF. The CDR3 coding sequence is TGTGCCAGCAGTTTGCGGGTCGTGTATTCACCCCTCCACTTT.

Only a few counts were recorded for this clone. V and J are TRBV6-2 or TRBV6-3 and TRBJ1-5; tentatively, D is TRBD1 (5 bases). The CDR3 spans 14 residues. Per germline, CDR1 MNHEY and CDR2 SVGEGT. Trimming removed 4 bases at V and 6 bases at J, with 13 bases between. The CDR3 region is CASSFMQGGQPQHF. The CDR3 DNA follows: TGTGCCAGCAGTTTCATGCAGGGTGGTCAGCCCCAGCATTTT.

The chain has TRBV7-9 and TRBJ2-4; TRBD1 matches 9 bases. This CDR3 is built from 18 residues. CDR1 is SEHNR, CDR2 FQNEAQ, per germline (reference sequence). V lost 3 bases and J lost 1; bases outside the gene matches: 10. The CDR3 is CASSFSSTGTGAKNIQYF. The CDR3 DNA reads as TGTGCCAGCAGCTTCTCCTCTACCGGGACAGGGGCCAAAAACATTCAGTACTTC. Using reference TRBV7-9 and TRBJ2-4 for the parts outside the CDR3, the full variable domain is DTGVSQNPRHKITKRGQNVTFRCDPISEHNRLYWYRQTLGQGPEFLTYFQNEAQLEKSRLLSDRFSAERPKGSFSTLEIQRTEQGDSAMYLCASSFSSTGTGAKNIQYFGAGTRLSVL.

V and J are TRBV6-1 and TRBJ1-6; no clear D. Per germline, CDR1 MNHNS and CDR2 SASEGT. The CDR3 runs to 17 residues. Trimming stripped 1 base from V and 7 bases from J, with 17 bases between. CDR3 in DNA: TGTGCCAGCAGTGAAGTCCGGTTATATCAAACCAATTCACCCCTCCACTTT. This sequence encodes CASSEVRLYQTNSPLHF.

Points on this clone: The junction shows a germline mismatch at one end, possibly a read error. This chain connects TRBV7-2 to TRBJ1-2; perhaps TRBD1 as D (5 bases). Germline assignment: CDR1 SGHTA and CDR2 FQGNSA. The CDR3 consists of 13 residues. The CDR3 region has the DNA TGTGCCAGCAGCCTAGCGGGGGGAAGCGGCTACACCTTC. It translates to CASSLAGGSGYTF. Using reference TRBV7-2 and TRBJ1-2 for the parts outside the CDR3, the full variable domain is GAGVSQSPSNKVTEKGKDVELRCDPISGHTALYWYRQSLGQGLEFLIYFQGNSAPDKSGLPSDRFSAERTGGSVSTLTIQRTQQEDSAVYLCASSLAGGSGYTFGSGTRLTVV.

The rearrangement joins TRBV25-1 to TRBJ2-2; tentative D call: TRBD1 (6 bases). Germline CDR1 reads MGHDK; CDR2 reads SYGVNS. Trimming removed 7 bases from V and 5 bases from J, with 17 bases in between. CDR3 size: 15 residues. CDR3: CASTKKGERTGELFF. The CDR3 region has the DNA TGTGCCAGCACCAAAAAGGGGGAACGGACCGGGGAGCTGTTTTTT. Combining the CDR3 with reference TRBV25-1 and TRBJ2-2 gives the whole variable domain EADIYQTPRYLVIGTGKKITLECSQTMGHDKMYWYQQDPGMELHLIHYSYGVNSTEKGDLSSESTVSRIRTEHFPLTLESARPSHTSQYLCASTKKGERTGELFFGEGSRLTVL.

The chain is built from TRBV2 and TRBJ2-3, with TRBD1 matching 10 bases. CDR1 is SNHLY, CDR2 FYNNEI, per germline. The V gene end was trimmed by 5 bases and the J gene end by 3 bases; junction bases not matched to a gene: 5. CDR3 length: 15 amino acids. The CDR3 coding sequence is TGTGCCAGCAGTCCCGACAGGGGGCGAACAGATACGCAGTATTTT. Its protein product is CASSPDRGRTDTQYF. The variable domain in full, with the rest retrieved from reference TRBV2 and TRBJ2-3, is EPEVTQTPSHQVTQMGQEVILRCVPISNHLYFYWYRQILGQKVEFLVSFYNNEISEKSEIFDDQFSVERPDGSNFTLKIRSTKLEDSAMYFCASSPDRGRTDTQYFGPGTRLTVL.